This entry lists 21 T cell receptor beta chains sequenced from one sample in a study of cytomegalovirus exposure and HLA in healthy donors. The PCR ran on 60 Vbeta and 13 Jbeta primers. The table came from immunoSEQ multiplex PCR; TCRdb's copy has only in-frame clones and leaves some out. The data contain 100,000 or so clones, roughly three quarters of them singletons. The sequenced material came from PBMCs. All receptors derive from a man aged 40-55 years in good health and CMV-seronegative.

The chain couples TRBV5-1 to TRBJ1-1; D is perhaps TRBD1 (5 bases). Trimming shortened V by 3 bases and J by 1 base, and 13 bases separated the two germline ends. The germline gives CDR1 SGHRS, CDR2 YFSETQ. This CDR3 region has 15 residues. This chain's CDR3 is CASSSMGQGNTEAFF. CDR3 bases: TGCGCCAGCAGCTCCATGGGGCAGGGGAACACTGAAGCTTTCTTT.

This sequence joins TRBV30 and TRBJ1-2; 10 positions agree with TRBD1. The ends lost 2 bases at V and 4 bases at J; junction bases unmatched: 7. This CDR3 region has 15 residues. Germline V CDR1 and CDR2: GTSNPN, SVGIG (reference sequence). CDR3 in DNA: TGTGCCTGGAGTACCGGACAGGGGGGACCCTATGGCTACACCTTC. This codes for CAWSTGQGGPYGYTF.

The gene calls are TRBV5-1 and TRBJ2-5; 10 bases align to TRBD2. J lost 0 bases, V lost 2 bases, and 10 bases had no gene match. The CDR3 covers 18 residues. Looked up from germline, CDR1 is SGHRS and CDR2 is YFSETQ. The CDR3 region is CASSFMASGGLYQETQYF. CDR3 coding DNA: TGCGCCAGCAGCTTTATGGCTAGCGGGGGTCTGTACCAAGAGACCCAGTACTTC.

V usage is TRBV7-9 and J usage is TRBJ2-4; no definite D call. The V gene's germline CDR1 is SEHNR and CDR2 FQNEAQ (reference sequence). The CDR3 runs to 15 residues. The V and J ends lost 1 base and 2 bases respectively, with 9 bases between them. CDR3 amino acids: CASSLGPGTKNIQYF. CDR3 DNA sequence: TGTGCCAGCAGCTTAGGCCCAGGCACCAAAAACATTCAGTACTTC.

The chain links TRBV27 to TRBJ2-3; 7 positions agree with TRBD2. This CDR3 is built from 15 residues. V gave up 3 bases and J gave up 3 bases; unmatched junction bases: 6. CDR1 and CDR2 from the germline V gene are MNHEY and SMNVEV (reference sequence). The CDR3 DNA reads as TGTGCCAGCAGTTTTGGACTAGAAAGGACAGATACGCAGTATTTT. It encodes CASSFGLERTDTQYF.

The V and J genes are TRBV5-5 and TRBJ1-4; 7 nucleotides align to TRBD1. V lost 3 bases and J lost 5; bases outside the gene matches: 7. Germline values: CDR1 SGHKS, CDR2 YYEKEE (reference sequence). The CDR3 consists of 15 residues. CDR3 protein: CASSSPKGANEKLFF. The CDR3 region has the DNA TGTGCCAGCAGCTCCCCGAAGGGGGCGAATGAAAAACTGTTTTTT.

The CDR3 spells CASSDQGGGTEAFF. As DNA, the CDR3 is TGTGCCAGCAGTGACCAGGGGGGAGGCACTGAAGCTTTCTTT. J is TRBJ1-1 and V is TRBV2; 7 bases are a match to TRBD1. There are 14 residues in the CDR3. V shed 3 bases, J shed 4 bases, and the junction held 5 bases outside the gene matches. The germline gives CDR1 SNHLY, CDR2 FYNNEI.

The genes are TRBV18 and TRBJ2-3; 7 bases agree with TRBD2. Looked up from germline, CDR1 is KGHSH and CDR2 is LQKENI. The V segment lost 2 bases and the J segment 2 bases; nucleotides outside the gene matches: 4. The CDR3 is made up of 15 amino acids. CDR3 sequence reads: CASSPWGGTTDTQYF. CDR3 nucleotides: TGTGCCAGCTCACCATGGGGGGGTACCACAGATACGCAGTATTTT.

This chain connects TRBV4-3 to TRBJ1-2; 8 bases agree with TRBD1. V lost 0 bases to trimming and J lost 2 bases; unmatched junction nucleotides: 11. CDR3 size: 18 residues. The germline V gene has CDR1 LGHNA and CDR2 YSLEER. This chain's CDR3 is CASSQDSGQGVQNYGYTF. CDR3 coding DNA: TGCGCCAGCAGCCAAGATTCAGGACAGGGCGTTCAGAACTATGGCTACACCTTC.

The gene calls are TRBV6-5 and TRBJ1-2; D is perhaps TRBD1 (5 bases). Germline V gene lookup returns CDR1 MNHEY and CDR2 SVGAGI. CDR3 size: 13 residues. With 6 bases removed from V and 4 bases from J, the gap between germline ends came to 12 bases. CDR3 in DNA: TGTGCCAGCAGCAACGCCAGGGCCTATGGCTACACCTTC. Its protein product is CASSNARAYGYTF.

The rearrangement links TRBV28 to TRBJ2-5; 7 positions match TRBD1. The CDR3 contains 14 residues. V was clipped by 6 bases and J by 5 bases; unmatched bases: 9. Germline loops: CDR1 MDHEN, CDR2 SYDVKM. The CDR3: CASSPDRVVETQYF. CDR3 DNA sequence: TGTGCCAGCAGCCCTGACAGGGTAGTCGAGACCCAGTACTTC.

This clone was seen a few times. The chain carries TRBV28 and TRBJ1-4, with D possibly matching TRBD1 (5 bases). The ends were cut back, 5 bases at V and 1 base at J, with 11 bases in the middle. Germline loops: CDR1 MDHEN, CDR2 SYDVKM. The CDR3 covers 15 residues. The CDR3 nucleotides read TGTGCCAGCAGTACTTCAGGGCTAACTAATGAAAAACTGTTTTTT. Amino acid sequence: CASSTSGLTNEKLFF.

In its sample, this clone was seen a few times. The V and J genes are TRBV6-6 and TRBJ1-2; no firm D call. This CDR3 is built from 14 residues. Trimming took 6 bases from V and 0 from J, leaving 11 bases between them. From germline, CDR1 is MNHNY and CDR2 SVGAGI (reference sequence). The CDR3 protein is CASSSPSSNYGYTF. CDR3 nucleotide sequence: TGTGCCAGCAGCTCCCCCTCTTCTAACTATGGCTACACCTTC.

The chain links TRBV5-4 to TRBJ1-3; 8 bases are shared with TRBD1. This CDR3 has 15 amino acids. Losses at the gene ends were 2 bases for V and 4 bases for J; bases not matched to a gene: 5. CDR1 and CDR2 from the germline V gene are SGHNT and YYREEE (reference sequence). The CDR3 reads CASSLSTGGGNTIYF. Written as DNA, the CDR3 is TGTGCCAGCAGCTTAAGCACAGGGGGGGGAAACACCATATATTTT.

The chain is built from TRBV30 and TRBJ1-5; 8 bases are a match to TRBD1. Per germline, CDR1 GTSNPN and CDR2 SVGIG (reference sequence). The ends lost 5 bases at V and 6 bases at J; junction bases unmatched: 6. CDR3 length: 13 residues. CDR3 coding DNA: TGTGCCTGGGCAGGGGGCGCGGGTCAGCCCCAGCATTTT. Amino acids: CAWAGGAGQPQHF.

Comment on this clone: The junction shows a germline mismatch at one end, possibly a read error. The V gene is TRBV6-5, the J gene TRBJ1-2; 9 bases line up with TRBD1. CDR1 and CDR2 (germline): MNHEY, SVGAGI. The CDR3 is 14 amino acids. The chain's CDR3 is CASSDRWGGQGILF. CDR3 nucleotides: TGTGCCAGCAGTGATCGGTGGGGGGGACAGGGAATTCTCTTC.

This clone occurred a few times. This chain joins TRBV6-5 and TRBJ1-2; D may be TRBD1 (5 bases). There are 15 residues in the CDR3. The germline V gene has CDR1 MNHEY and CDR2 SVGAGI. V lost 5 bases and J 4 bases, leaving 17 bases between the germline ends. The CDR3 here is CASSPRQTLFYGYTF. As DNA, the CDR3 is TGTGCCAGCAGTCCACGACAGACACTTTTCTATGGCTACACCTTC.

V is TRBV4-3 and J is TRBJ1-2; TRBD1 matches at 7 bases. The CDR3 is 14 residues long. V gave up 1 base and J gave up 4 bases; unmatched junction bases: 3. CDR1 is LGHNA, CDR2 YSLEER, per germline. The CDR3 region has the DNA TGCGCCAGCAGCCAAGGCCGACAGGGCTATGGCTACACCTTC. Translating gives CASSQGRQGYGYTF.

The chain has TRBV28 and TRBJ1-3; the D gene is possibly TRBD1 (5 bases). CDR3 size: 15 residues. Trimming cost V 2 bases and J 0 bases, with 8 bases left between them. Germline V gene sequence: CDR1 MDHEN, CDR2 SYDVKM. Here the CDR3 reads CASSLSGASGNTIYF. DNA of the CDR3: TGTGCCAGCAGTTTAAGTGGGGCCTCTGGAAACACCATATATTTT.

This clone has a single count. The chain couples TRBV6-1 to TRBJ1-6; D unresolved. Germline V CDR1 and CDR2: MNHNS, SASEGT. The CDR3 length is 14 residues. With 1 base removed from V and 7 bases from J, the gap between germline ends came to 8 bases. CDR3 amino acids: CASSEGGGNSPLHF. The DNA of the CDR3 is TGTGCCAGCAGTGAAGGCGGCGGGAATTCACCCCTCCACTTT.

The rearrangement uses TRBV2 and TRBJ1-1; D not resolved. V lost 8 bases and J 3 bases, leaving 10 bases between the germline ends. Germline assignment: CDR1 SNHLY and CDR2 FYNNEI. This CDR3 spans 12 amino acids. The CDR3 sequence is CASVRQDTEAFF. The CDR3, as DNA: TGTGCCAGCGTTCGGCAGGACACTGAAGCTTTCTTT.